The rows below give T cell receptor beta chains drawn from one sample of a study of blood T cells in healthy people across ages. One entry per CDR3 protein, called by TCRdb with MiXCR from the 5' RACE reads. There are about 1.4 million distinct CDR3 sequences in the sample; approximately 63% occur only once, and roughly 7% lies in the top ten. Sequencing was done on a sample of blood. The receptors stem from a man aged 18 to 29 in good health. CDR3s include the opening cysteine and the closing phenylalanine or tryptophan. Each record gives: D gene, V gene, J gene, clone size, CDR3 protein, CDR3 DNA. A D gene is named only where the DNA matches it firmly. Expanded clones get a size class; other rows say once, few or many, or leave the size out.

D: NA
V: TRBV25-1
J: TRBJ2-7
size: few
CDR3: CASSEYHVGGEQYF
DNA: TGTGCCAGCAGTGAATATCATGTCGGGGGAGAGCAGTACTTC

D: TRBD2
V: TRBV7-2
J: TRBJ2-7
size: NA
CDR3: CASSFLGTSGAPYEQYF
DNA: TGTGCCAGCAGCTTTCTGGGGACTAGCGGGGCGCCCTACGAGCAGTACTTC

D: NA
V: TRBV25-1
J: TRBJ1-2
size: few
CDR3: CASSESGQLNYGYTF
DNA: TGTGCCAGCAGTGAATCTGGCCAGCTAAACTATGGCTACACCTTC

D: TRBD1
V: TRBV7-9
J: TRBJ1-2
size: NA
CDR3: CASSTLDRGIYGYTF
DNA: TGTGCCAGCAGCACGTTGGACAGGGGGATCTATGGCTACACCTTC

D: NA
V: TRBV6-5
J: TRBJ1-2
size: once
CDR3: CASRKTVDYGYTF
DNA: TGTGCCAGCAGGAAGACAGTGGACTATGGCTACACCTTC

D: NA
V: TRBV20-1
J: TRBJ1-1
size: once
CDR3: CSASRPAFF
DNA: TGCAGTGCTAGTCGTCCGGCTTTCTTT

D: TRBD2
V: TRBV5-1
J: TRBJ2-7
size: NA
CDR3: CAGSFSGGEYEQYF
DNA: TGCGCCGGCAGCTTTTCCGGGGGGGAGTACGAGCAGTACTTC

D: NA
V: TRBV6-2/TRBV6-3
J: TRBJ2-5
size: NA
CDR3: CASSVSEQETQYF
DNA: TGTGCCAGCAGTGTTAGCGAACAAGAGACCCAGTACTTC

D: NA
V: TRBV6-2/TRBV6-3
J: TRBJ2-5
size: NA
CDR3: CASRDPRDQGLETQYF
DNA: TGTGCCAGCAGAGACCCCCGGGACCAGGGATTGGAGACCCAGTACTTC

D: TRBD2
V: TRBV27
J: TRBJ2-1
size: few
CDR3: CASSPGTSRAYNEQFF
DNA: TGTGCCAGCAGTCCCGGGACTAGTAGGGCCTACAATGAGCAGTTCTTC

D: TRBD2
V: TRBV6-2/TRBV6-3
J: TRBJ2-3
size: once
CDR3: CASSRRLAGTDTQYF
DNA: TGTGCCAGCAGTCGACGACTAGCAGGGACAGATACGCAGTATTTT

D: TRBD2
V: TRBV11-2
J: TRBJ2-5
size: NA
CDR3: CASSLDSGGLYETQYF
DNA: TGTGCCAGCAGCTTAGATAGCGGGGGCCTGTATGAGACCCAGTACTTC

D: TRBD2
V: TRBV28
J: TRBJ2-7
size: NA
CDR3: CASSRTTGGRLHEQYF
DNA: TGTGCCAGCAGCAGAACCACGGGGGGGCGCTTGCACGAGCAGTACTTC

D: TRBD1
V: TRBV6-2/TRBV6-3
J: TRBJ2-7
size: few
CDR3: CASSYHSGDRDEQYF
DNA: TGTGCCAGCAGTTATCATTCGGGGGACAGGGACGAGCAGTACTTC

D: NA
V: TRBV29-1
J: TRBJ2-5
size: NA
CDR3: CSVDSVVEIQYF
DNA: TGCAGCGTTGACAGCGTGGTGGAGATCCAGTACTTC

D: NA
V: TRBV6-1
J: TRBJ1-2
size: NA
CDR3: CASSQYKGKGYGYTF
DNA: TGTGCCAGCAGCCAATACAAGGGGAAAGGCTATGGCTACACCTTC

D: TRBD1
V: TRBV7-9
J: TRBJ2-5
size: few
CDR3: CASSGDRDQETQYF
DNA: TGTGCCAGCAGCGGTGACAGGGACCAAGAGACCCAGTACTTC

D: TRBD2
V: TRBV20-1
J: TRBJ2-7
size: few
CDR3: CSAEGGSGSRSSYEQYF
DNA: TGCAGTGCAGAGGGAGGTAGCGGGAGTCGCAGCTCCTACGAGCAGTACTTC

D: NA
V: TRBV10-2
J: TRBJ2-5
size: NA
CDR3: CASSEGRAWETQYF
DNA: TGCGCCAGCAGTGAAGGCAGGGCGTGGGAGACCCAGTACTTC

D: NA
V: TRBV14
J: TRBJ2-2
size: NA
CDR3: CASSQVVGANTGELFF
DNA: TGTGCCAGCAGCCAAGTGGTCGGAGCGAACACCGGGGAGCTGTTTTTT